Listed below are T cell receptor beta chains from one sample, sequenced in a study of vaccination and CD4 T cells after COVID-19. No antigen has been identified for these receptors. TCRdb redid the calling of the PCR reads with MiXCR, one entry per CDR3 protein. The table shows 20,000 to 30,000 distinct CDR3 sequences, with around 62% occurring only once. The source material was CD4+ T cells from blood, cultured in vitro. Source of these receptors: a human donor who had recovered from COVID-19. CDR3s include the opening cysteine and the closing phenylalanine or tryptophan. The D gene is left open where the match is weak. Not every row has a clone size; where given, it reads once, few, many or a size class.

d_gene: NA
abundance: once
j_gene: TRBJ1-1
v_gene: TRBV7-2
CDR3aa: CASSDRGDNTEAFF
CDR3nt: TGTGCCAGCAGCGACAGAGGAGATAACACTGAAGCTTTCTTT

d_gene: TRBD1
abundance: NA
j_gene: TRBJ1-2
v_gene: TRBV7-2
CDR3aa: CASRRTGTAATNYGYTF
CDR3nt: TGTGCCAGCAGACGCACCGGGACAGCAGCAACTAACTATGGCTACACCTTC

d_gene: NA
abundance: NA
j_gene: TRBJ1-2
v_gene: TRBV29-1
CDR3aa: CSVLTDNYGYTF
CDR3nt: TGCAGCGTACTCACAGATAACTATGGCTACACCTTC

d_gene: NA
abundance: NA
j_gene: TRBJ1-5
v_gene: TRBV7-2
CDR3aa: CASSLDTYQPQHF
CDR3nt: TGTGCCAGCAGCTTAGATACTTATCAGCCCCAGCATTTT

d_gene: NA
abundance: NA
j_gene: TRBJ2-1
v_gene: TRBV28
CDR3aa: CASSSPFGVATYNEQFF
CDR3nt: TGTGCCAGCAGCTCCCCTTTCGGAGTAGCTACCTACAATGAGCAGTTCTTC

d_gene: TRBD2
abundance: NA
j_gene: TRBJ2-3
v_gene: TRBV20-1
CDR3aa: CSARPSGRATDTQYF
CDR3nt: TGCAGTGCTAGACCGAGCGGGAGGGCCACAGATACGCAGTATTTT

d_gene: TRBD2
abundance: NA
j_gene: TRBJ2-1
v_gene: TRBV20-1
CDR3aa: CSALGGLAGVGNEQFF
CDR3nt: TGCAGTGCCCTCGGGGGACTAGCGGGAGTGGGCAATGAGCAGTTCTTC

d_gene: NA
abundance: NA
j_gene: TRBJ2-5
v_gene: TRBV30
CDR3aa: CAWATGLTQETQYF
CDR3nt: TGTGCCTGGGCCACGGGACTCACCCAAGAGACCCAGTACTTC

d_gene: NA
abundance: NA
j_gene: TRBJ2-5
v_gene: TRBV5-4
CDR3aa: CASSSQGTTTQGTQYF
CDR3nt: TGTGCCAGCAGCTCACAGGGTACAACGACCCAAGGGACCCAGTACTTC

d_gene: NA
abundance: NA
j_gene: TRBJ2-5
v_gene: TRBV27
CDR3aa: CASSPMGSTGVGQETQYF
CDR3nt: TGTGCCAGCAGTCCAATGGGATCGACAGGCGTGGGCCAAGAGACCCAGTACTTC

d_gene: NA
abundance: NA
j_gene: TRBJ2-7
v_gene: TRBV6-5
CDR3aa: CASSYAGGTLTYEQYF
CDR3nt: TGTGCCAGCAGTTACGCGGGCGGGACACTCACCTACGAGCAGTACTTC

d_gene: TRBD1
abundance: NA
j_gene: TRBJ2-7
v_gene: TRBV6-1
CDR3aa: CASSETGVDEQYF
CDR3nt: TGTGCCAGCAGTGAGACAGGGGTCGACGAGCAGTACTTC

d_gene: NA
abundance: NA
j_gene: TRBJ1-2
v_gene: TRBV6-1
CDR3aa: CASGTRDGYTF
CDR3nt: TGTGCCAGCGGGACTAGGGATGGCTACACCTTC

d_gene: TRBD1
abundance: NA
j_gene: TRBJ1-1
v_gene: TRBV4-2
CDR3aa: CASSTHRGDTEAFF
CDR3nt: TGTGCCAGCAGCACCCACAGGGGCGACACTGAAGCTTTCTTT

d_gene: NA
abundance: NA
j_gene: TRBJ1-2
v_gene: TRBV6-2/TRBV6-3
CDR3aa: CASSYRNPSRGYTF
CDR3nt: TGTGCCAGCAGTTACCGAAATCCGAGTCGGGGCTACACCTTC

d_gene: NA
abundance: NA
j_gene: TRBJ1-1
v_gene: TRBV29-1
CDR3aa: CSVAGITEAFF
CDR3nt: TGCAGCGTTGCAGGGATAACTGAAGCTTTCTTT

d_gene: TRBD1
abundance: NA
j_gene: TRBJ1-5
v_gene: TRBV20-1
CDR3aa: CSARDARQGNQPQHF
CDR3nt: TGCAGTGCTAGGGATGCTAGACAGGGGAATCAGCCCCAGCATTTT

d_gene: TRBD1
abundance: once
j_gene: TRBJ2-7
v_gene: TRBV10-3
CDR3aa: CAISEADRGSYEQYF
CDR3nt: TGTGCCATCAGTGAAGCGGACAGGGGATCCTACGAGCAGTACTTC

d_gene: TRBD1
abundance: NA
j_gene: TRBJ1-3
v_gene: TRBV6-1
CDR3aa: CASSRGTEFSGNTIYF
CDR3nt: TGTGCCAGCAGTAGGGGGACAGAATTCTCTGGAAACACCATATATTTT

d_gene: NA
abundance: few
j_gene: TRBJ1-2
v_gene: TRBV24-1
CDR3aa: CATSDPRRYYGYTF
CDR3nt: TGTGCCACCAGTGACCCTAGACGATACTATGGCTACACCTTC

d_gene: NA
abundance: few
j_gene: TRBJ1-1
v_gene: TRBV6-5
CDR3aa: CASSYRPWGTEAFF
CDR3nt: TGTGCCAGCAGTTACCGGCCCTGGGGCACTGAAGCTTTCTTT

d_gene: TRBD1
abundance: few
j_gene: TRBJ1-1
v_gene: TRBV6-1
CDR3aa: CASSGTANTEAFF
CDR3nt: TGTGCCAGCTCGGGGACAGCTAACACTGAAGCTTTCTTT

d_gene: TRBD1
abundance: few
j_gene: TRBJ2-2
v_gene: TRBV7-8
CDR3aa: CASSFPKTTGSNTGELFF
CDR3nt: TGTGCCAGCAGCTTCCCTAAAACGACAGGGTCGAACACCGGGGAGCTGTTTTTT

d_gene: NA
abundance: NA
j_gene: TRBJ1-1
v_gene: TRBV9
CDR3aa: CASSVAPGLGTEAFF
CDR3nt: TGTGCCAGCAGCGTAGCCCCGGGTTTGGGCACTGAAGCTTTCTTT